This entry lists 15 T cell receptor beta chains sequenced from one sample in a study of blood T cell repertoires in COVID-19. The method was immunoSEQ multiplex PCR; TCRdb's version includes in-frame clones alone and lacks a portion of them. The sample carries some 70,000 clones, about 73% recorded once. The specimen was peripheral blood. All receptors come from a man aged 55 to 69 with acute or convalescent COVID-19.

The chain has TRBV13 and TRBJ1-2; D is uncertain. CDR3 length: 14 residues. V lost 5 bases to trimming and J lost 4 bases, with 14 bases between them. In germline, CDR1 is PRHDT, CDR2 FYEKMQ (reference sequence). This CDR3 reads CASSGPTQPYGYTF. DNA of the CDR3: TGTGCCAGCAGCGGCCCGACACAGCCCTATGGCTACACCTTC. Filled out from reference TRBV13 and TRBJ1-2, the complete variable domain reads AAGVIQSPRHLIKEKRETATLKCYPIPRHDTVYWYQQGPGQDPQFLISFYEKMQSDKGSIPDRFSAQQFSDYHSELNMSSLELGDSALYFCASSGPTQPYGYTFGSGTRLTVV.

The chain links TRBV5-1 to TRBJ1-1, with 12 nucleotides matching TRBD1. The germline V gene encodes CDR1 SGHRS and CDR2 YFSETQ. The CDR3 runs to 14 residues. Trimming took 7 bases from V and 1 from J; bases not matched to a gene: 2. The CDR3 region has the DNA TGCGCCAGCCGGGACAGGGGGCAGAACACTGAAGCTTTCTTT. Protein: CASRDRGQNTEAFF.

This CDR3 is CASRDGTGIQETQYF. The CDR3, as DNA: TGTGCCAGCAGGGATGGGACAGGGATACAAGAGACCCAGTACTTC. V and J are TRBV2 and TRBJ2-5, with TRBD1 matching over 9 bases. The V gene end was trimmed by 6 bases and the J gene end by 2 bases; junction bases not matched to a gene: 7. CDR3 length: 15 amino acids. Germline CDR1 and CDR2: SNHLY and FYNNEI.

V and J are TRBV9 and TRBJ2-7; 15 nucleotides line up with TRBD2. Germline V gene sequence: CDR1 SGDLS, CDR2 YYNGEE. This CDR3 region has 20 residues. The ends lost 6 bases at V and 6 bases at J; junction bases unmatched: 22. The CDR3 sequence: CASIPPGEGGTSGRTGEQYF. The CDR3 DNA follows: TGTGCCAGCATCCCACCGGGGGAAGGTGGGACTAGCGGGAGGACGGGCGAGCAGTACTTC.

This chain connects TRBV9 to TRBJ1-1; D not certain. The V and J ends lost 4 bases and 8 bases respectively, with 15 bases between them. Germline V gene data show CDR1 as SGDLS and CDR2 as YYNGEE. This CDR3 region has 13 residues. CDR3 DNA sequence: TGTGCCAGCAGCCAAGAGTGGTCAAACGAAGCTTTCTTT. This encodes CASSQEWSNEAFF.

The chain carries TRBV2 and TRBJ2-7, with 10 bases lining up with TRBD1. Trimming removed 8 bases from V and 7 bases from J; junction bases left unmatched: 11. The CDR3 contains 14 residues. From germline, CDR1 is SNHLY and CDR2 FYNNEI. Here the CDR3 reads CASGRTGGAGEQYF. The CDR3 nucleotides are TGTGCCAGCGGTAGGACAGGGGGGGCAGGGGAGCAGTACTTC.

This clone was detected only a few times. V and J are TRBV4-1 and TRBJ1-4; D is perhaps TRBD1 (5 bases). Trimming cost V 3 bases and J 2 bases, with 13 bases left between them. CDR1 is MGHRA, CDR2 YSYEKL, per germline. The CDR3 length is 16 residues. The CDR3 region is CASSQIKGQTNEKLFF. CDR3 coding DNA: TGCGCCAGCAGCCAGATCAAGGGGCAGACTAATGAAAAACTGTTTTTT.

The chain employs TRBV12-3 or TRBV12-4 and TRBJ1-2, with D unresolved. The V gene lost 4 bases and the J gene lost 4 bases, with 4 bases spanning the gap. The CDR3 has 11 residues. The CDR3 bases are TGTGCCAGCAGTTCGGGCTATGGCTACACCTTC. Residues: CASSSGYGYTF.

A single count supports this clone. The V gene is TRBV2, the J gene TRBJ2-1, with TRBD2 matching 11 bases. The germline V gene has CDR1 SNHLY and CDR2 FYNNEI. The CDR3 runs 16 residues. V was clipped by 5 bases and J by 4 bases; unmatched bases: 7. The CDR3 protein is CASSPSGGTHYNEQFF. CDR3 coding DNA: TGTGCCAGCAGTCCTAGCGGGGGGACTCATTACAATGAGCAGTTCTTC.

V usage is TRBV24-1 and J usage is TRBJ2-5; 8 bases map to TRBD2. From germline, CDR1 is KGHDR and CDR2 SFDVKD. The CDR3 runs 15 residues. The V segment lost 0 bases and the J segment 2 bases; nucleotides outside the gene matches: 1. The CDR3 DNA reads as TGTGCCACCAGTGATTTGCCTAGCGGGCAAGAGACCCAGTACTTC. Encoded protein: CATSDLPSGQETQYF.

Only a few counts were recorded for this clone. The chain combines TRBV18 with TRBJ1-3; TRBD1 matches 7 bases. The CDR3 sequence is 15 residues long. Germline CDR1 is KGHSH and CDR2 is LQKENI. With V trimmed by 6 bases and J by 0 bases, 5 bases remained unmatched. The CDR3: CASSLQGSSGNTIYF. In DNA form, the CDR3 reads TGTGCCAGCTCTCTACAGGGGTCCTCTGGAAACACCATATATTTT. Full variable domain (missing parts from reference TRBV18 and TRBJ1-3): NAGVMQNPRHLVRRRGQEARLRCSPMKGHSHVYWYRQLPEEGLKFMVYLQKENIIDESGMPKERFSAEFPKEGPSILRIQQVVRGDSAAYFCASSLQGSSGNTIYFGEGSWLTVV.

This chain links TRBV7-9 with TRBJ1-6; no definite D call. CDR1 and CDR2 (germline): SEHNR, FQNEAQ (reference sequence). V lost 2 bases to trimming and J lost 8 bases, with 22 bases between them. There are 18 residues in the CDR3. The DNA for the CDR3 is TGTGCCAGCAGCTTAAACGGGGAGGGAGCCCTTTATGATTCACCCCTCCACTTT. Translating gives CASSLNGEGALYDSPLHF.

The chain recombines TRBV6-5 with TRBJ1-1, with D possibly TRBD1 on 5 matching bases. Germline-derived CDR1 and CDR2 are MNHEY and SVGAGI. With 6 bases removed from V and 6 bases from J, the gap between germline ends came to 14 bases. This CDR3 region has 13 residues. For the CDR3, the DNA is TGTGCCAGCAGAGCGACAGACGTCTCTGAAGCTTTCTTT. Encoded protein: CASRATDVSEAFF.

The CDR3 region has the DNA TGCGCCAGCAGCCAAGTAGTATTGAACGAAAAACTGTTTTTT. As protein: CASSQVVLNEKLFF. The chain uses TRBV4-1 and TRBJ1-4; no clear D gene. This CDR3 is built from 14 residues. The V end lost 1 base, the J end lost 8 bases, and 11 bases lay between the germline ends. Germline CDR1 is MGHRA and CDR2 is YSYEKL.

This clone was counted only a few times. The CDR3 here is CASSPAGDQETQYF. CDR3 DNA: TGTGCCAGCAGCCCTGCGGGGGATCAAGAGACCCAGTACTTC. The V call is TRBV3-1 (or the pseudogene TRBV3-2), the J call TRBJ2-5; 7 bases agree with TRBD2. Germline CDR1 and CDR2: LGHDT and YNNKEL (reference sequence). Trimming cost V 4 bases and J 2 bases; bases outside gene matches: 4. The CDR3 is 14 residues long.